One and the same sample provided the 23 T cell receptor beta chains below, sequenced in a study of cytomegalovirus exposure and HLA in healthy donors. The primer mix had 60 Vbeta and 13 Jbeta primers. Libraries were prepared by immunoSEQ multiplex PCR; TCRdb keeps only in-frame clonotypes and omits some of them. The sample lists about 180,000 clones; 75% to 85% were seen once. The specimen was PBMCs. Receptors originate from a young man in good health and CMV-seronegative.

This clone was picked up a small number of times. The V gene is TRBV6-8, the J gene TRBJ2-1; 11 bases line up with TRBD2. Trimming at V came to 3 bases and at J to 8 bases, leaving 9 bases not matched to a gene. The CDR3 consists of 16 residues. The germline V gene encodes CDR1 MNHGY and CDR2 SAAAGT. CDR3 protein: CASSYTRLAGYDEQFF. In DNA form, the CDR3 reads TGTGCCAGCAGTTATACGAGACTAGCGGGATACGATGAGCAGTTCTTC.

The chain carries TRBV5-1 and TRBJ2-3; 13 bases fit TRBD2. V lost 0 bases and J lost 4; bases outside the gene matches: 8. In germline, CDR1 is SGHRS, CDR2 YFSETQ. CDR3 length equals 18 residues. DNA of the CDR3: TGCGCCAGCAGCTTGGAACTAGCGGGAGGGGGGACGGCAGATACGCAGTATTTT. It specifies CASSLELAGGGTADTQYF.

The chain couples TRBV7-3 to TRBJ2-1; TRBD1 aligns across 9 bases. V lost 4 bases, J lost 0 bases, and 4 bases stayed unmatched. From germline, CDR1 is SGHTA and CDR2 FQGTGA. The CDR3 length is 16 residues. CDR3 nucleotides: TGTGCCAGCAGCTCGACAGGGGGGTTCTCCTACAATGAGCAGTTCTTC. Residues: CASSSTGGFSYNEQFF.

This chain uses TRBV5-1 with TRBJ2-5; 9 bases agree with TRBD2. The J call is uncertain, as TRBJ2-7 better fits the DNA end. This CDR3 spans 14 amino acids. Germline V gene lookup returns CDR1 SGHRS and CDR2 YFSETQ. The chain's CDR3 is CASSLGGLAHEQYF. In DNA, the CDR3 is TGCGCCAGCAGCTTGGGGGGACTAGCTCACGAGCAGTACTTC.

This chain links TRBV27 with TRBJ1-1; the D gene is possibly TRBD1 (6 bases). In germline, CDR1 is MNHEY, CDR2 SMNVEV (reference sequence). Trimming stripped 6 bases from V and 7 bases from J, with 15 bases between. The CDR3 is 13 amino acids. CDR3 loop: CASRKHPGDEAFF. The CDR3 bases are TGTGCCAGCAGAAAACATCCAGGGGATGAAGCTTTCTTT.

This chain uses TRBV10-3 with TRBJ2-5; TRBD2 matches 9 bases. Germline V CDR1 and CDR2: ENHRY, SYGVKD. With V trimmed by 2 bases and J by 4 bases, 5 bases remained unmatched. The CDR3 totals 15 residues. The DNA for the CDR3 is TGTGCCATCAGTGAGACCCGCGGGAGGGGAGAGACCCAGTACTTC. The encoded protein is CAISETRGRGETQYF.

To note about this clone: One end of the junction is discordant with germline, which a read error may explain. The chain recombines TRBV7-9 with TRBJ1-1; D unresolved. The CDR3 runs to 15 residues. Germline V lookup: CDR1 SEHNR, CDR2 FQNEAQ (reference sequence). The CDR3 nucleotides read TGTTCCAGCAGCCCCCAGTCGGGGAAATACACTGAAGCTTTCTTT. This codes for CSSSPQSGKYTEAFF.

The chain couples TRBV5-6 to TRBJ2-7, with 7 bases fitting TRBD1. From germline, CDR1 is SGHDT and CDR2 YYEEEE. The CDR3 contains 13 residues. The V segment lost 3 bases and the J segment 3 bases; nucleotides outside the gene matches: 3. This CDR3 is CASSSGQLYEQYF. The CDR3 DNA is TGTGCCAGCAGCTCGGGACAGCTCTACGAGCAGTACTTC.

This chain joins TRBV21-1 and TRBJ2-7; the D call in the table, TRBD1, was not verified against the DNA. TRBV21-1 is a pseudogene locus. This CDR3 spans 14 amino acids. CDR3 nucleotides: TGTGCCAGCAACCTGGGACAGGGCACCTACGAGCAGTACTTC. This gives the protein CASNLGQGTYEQYF.

CDR3 sequence (DNA): TGCGCCAGCAGCCAAACGACAGGGAGAGGCAATCAGCCCCAGCATTTT. It is translated as CASSQTTGRGNQPQHF. V gene TRBV4-1 combines with J gene TRBJ1-5, with 7 nucleotides matching TRBD1. After removal of 2 bases from V and 2 bases from J, the junction contained 6 bases not matched to a gene. This CDR3 has 16 amino acids. Germline values: CDR1 MGHRA, CDR2 YSYEKL.

The chain uses TRBV5-1 and TRBJ1-2; D perhaps matches TRBD1 (6 bases). CDR3 size: 14 residues. Looked up from germline, CDR1 is SGHRS and CDR2 is YFSETQ. The V end lost 1 base, the J end lost 2 bases, and 9 bases lay between the germline ends. CDR3 nucleotide sequence: TGCGCCAGCAGCTTGCTGCAGGGGAACTATGGCTACACCTTC. Translation gives CASSLLQGNYGYTF.

The gene calls are TRBV19 and TRBJ2-5; 11 bases match TRBD1. From germline, CDR1 is LNHDA and CDR2 SQIVND (reference sequence). The CDR3 is made up of 13 amino acids. The junction had 7 bases not matched to a gene; V was cut back by 11 bases and J by 5 bases. DNA for the CDR3: TGTGCCTCACGGACAGGGGGCTTGGAGACCCAGTACTTC. Its protein is CASRTGGLETQYF. The variable domain in full, completed from reference TRBV19 and TRBJ2-5, reads DGGITQSPKYLFRKEGQNVTLSCEQNLNHDAMYWYRQDPGQGLRLIYYSQIVNDFQKGDIAEGYSVSREKKESFPLTVTSAQKNPTAFYLCASRTGGLETQYFGPGTRLLVL.

The chain combines TRBV11-2 with TRBJ1-1; 10 bases match TRBD1. The CDR3 length is 16 residues. Trimming cost V 4 bases and J 1 base; bases outside gene matches: 6. Germline loops: CDR1 SGHAT, CDR2 FQNNGV. The CDR3 sequence is CASSWGQGPGNTEAFF. CDR3 coding DNA: TGTGCCAGCAGCTGGGGACAGGGGCCCGGGAACACTGAAGCTTTCTTT.

The chain is built from TRBV4-1 and TRBJ2-4, with TRBD1 matching 12 bases. The CDR3 contains 18 residues. In germline, CDR1 is MGHRA, CDR2 YSYEKL. V trimming: 0 bases; J trimming: 9 bases; junction bases outside the gene matches: 12. The CDR3 reads CASSQEEGTGGVQGIQYF. Here the CDR3 DNA reads TGCGCCAGCAGCCAAGAGGAAGGGACAGGGGGCGTCCAAGGCATTCAGTACTTC.

J is TRBJ1-5 and V is TRBV10-3; 7 bases are a match to TRBD1. V lost 3 bases, J lost 6 bases, and 2 bases stayed unmatched. This CDR3 has 13 residues. Germline V gives CDR1 ENHRY, CDR2 SYGVKD. The CDR3 region is CAISDRQGQPQHF. CDR3 DNA sequence: TGTGCCATCAGTGACAGACAGGGTCAGCCCCAGCATTTT.

This sequence joins TRBV10-3 and TRBJ1-5; 9 positions match TRBD1. The CDR3 spans 14 residues. V trimming: 4 bases; J trimming: 6 bases; junction bases outside the gene matches: 4. Germline V gene lookup returns CDR1 ENHRY and CDR2 SYGVKD. Written as DNA, the CDR3 is TGTGCCATCAGTGCGGGACAGGGCAGTCAGCCCCAGCATTTT. This gives the protein CAISAGQGSQPQHF.

This sequence joins TRBV30 and TRBJ1-2, with D uncertain. Germline CDR1 GTSNPN, CDR2 SVGIG (reference sequence). The germline V and J ends were trimmed by 0 bases and 8 bases, with 16 bases remaining between them. The CDR3 totals 14 residues. This CDR3 reads CAWSVGQDSEGYTF. The CDR3 DNA reads TGTGCCTGGAGTGTCGGCCAGGATTCGGAAGGCTACACCTTC.

The chain joins TRBV6-5 to TRBJ2-3; 7 positions match TRBD2. The V gene end was trimmed by 10 bases and the J gene end by 5 bases; junction bases not matched to a gene: 3. CDR1 and CDR2 from the germline V gene are MNHEY and SVGAGI. The CDR3 is made up of 11 amino acids. CDR3 sequence reads: CATQRGDTQYF. The CDR3 nucleotides are TGTGCCACCCAGCGGGGAGATACGCAGTATTTT.

This chain connects TRBV30 to TRBJ1-3; unclear D gene. This CDR3 is built from 14 residues. V lost 6 bases, J lost 8 bases, and 20 bases lay in between. Germline assignment: CDR1 GTSNPN and CDR2 SVGIG (reference sequence). Here the CDR3 DNA reads TGTGCCTGCCCCGAGCCCGACTCGAGGGACACCATATATTTT. As protein: CACPEPDSRDTIYF.

The chain couples TRBV28 to TRBJ2-7; a possible D gene is TRBD1 (6 bases). CDR3 length: 15 residues. Per germline, CDR1 MDHEN and CDR2 SYDVKM. The germline V and J ends were trimmed by 5 bases and 2 bases, with 16 bases remaining between them. The CDR3 here is CASSLGHLTTYEQYF. The CDR3 DNA sequence: TGTGCCAGCAGTCTGGGACATCTTACTACCTACGAGCAGTACTTC.

The chain joins TRBV6-5 to TRBJ1-1, with D perhaps matching TRBD1 (5 bases). This CDR3 is built from 13 residues. V gave up 3 bases and J gave up 10 bases, with 15 bases separating them. Germline loops: CDR1 MNHEY, CDR2 SVGAGI. CDR3 in amino acids: CASSYYPRGVAFF. The CDR3 nucleotides read TGTGCCAGCAGTTATTACCCCCGGGGGGTAGCTTTCTTT.

In this sample, this clone turned up a few times. The J gene is TRBJ2-5, the V gene TRBV10-3; maybe TRBD2 (5 bases). The CDR3 consists of 12 residues. The V end lost 6 bases, the J end lost 4 bases, and 9 bases lay between the germline ends. Looked up from germline, CDR1 is ENHRY and CDR2 is SYGVKD. The CDR3 DNA sequence: TGTGCCATCAGCCCCCGGGGAGAGACCCAGTACTTC. This gives the protein CAISPRGETQYF.

The rearrangement uses TRBV28 and TRBJ1-4; D remains unclear. The CDR3 is 14 amino acids. Germline CDR1 is MDHEN and CDR2 is SYDVKM. The V end was cut by 5 bases, the J end by 0 bases, with 7 bases between. The CDR3 DNA reads as TGTGCCAGCAGTCCAGAAGCAACTAATGAAAAACTGTTTTTT. This codes for CASSPEATNEKLFF.